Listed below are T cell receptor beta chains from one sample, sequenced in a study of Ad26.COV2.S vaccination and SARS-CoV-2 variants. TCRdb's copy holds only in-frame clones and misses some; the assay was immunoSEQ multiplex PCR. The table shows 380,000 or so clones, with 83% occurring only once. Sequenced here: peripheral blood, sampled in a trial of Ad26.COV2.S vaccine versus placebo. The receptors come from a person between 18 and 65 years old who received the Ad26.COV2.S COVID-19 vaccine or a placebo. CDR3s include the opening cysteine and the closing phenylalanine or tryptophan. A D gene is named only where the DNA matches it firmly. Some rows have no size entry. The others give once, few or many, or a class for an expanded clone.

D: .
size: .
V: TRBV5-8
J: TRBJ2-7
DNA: TGTGCCAGCAGCTTGGTGGGCGAGCAGTACTTC
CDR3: CASSLVGEQYF

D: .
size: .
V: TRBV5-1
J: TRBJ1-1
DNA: TGCGCCAGCAGCTTTGCAGACACTGAAGCTTTCTTT
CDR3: CASSFADTEAFF

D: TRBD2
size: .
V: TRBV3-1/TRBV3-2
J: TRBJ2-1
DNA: TGTGCCAGCAGCCCGGCCCCCGGGACTAGCGCGACGGAGCAGTTCTTC
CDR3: CASSPAPGTSATEQFF

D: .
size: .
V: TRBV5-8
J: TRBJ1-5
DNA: TGTGCCAGCAGCGACGGACGGCGGGGGAATCAGCCCCAGCATTTT
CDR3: CASSDGRRGNQPQHF

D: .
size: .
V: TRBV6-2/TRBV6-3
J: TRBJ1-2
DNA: TGTGCCAGCAGCCTTTTCACGGCGGGCTACACCTTC
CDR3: CASSLFTAGYTF

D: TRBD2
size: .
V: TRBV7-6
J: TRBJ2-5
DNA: TGTGCCAGCAGCTTCGGGACTAGCGGGAAAGAGACCCAGTACTTC
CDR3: CASSFGTSGKETQYF

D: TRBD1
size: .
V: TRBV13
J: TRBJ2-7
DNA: TGTGCCAGCAGTATCCAGGGGGCGTGGGGCGAGCAGTACTTC
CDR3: CASSIQGAWGEQYF

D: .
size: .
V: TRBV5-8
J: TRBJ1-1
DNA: TGTGCCAGCAGCCTGATTGGGCCTGAAGCTTTCTTT
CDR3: CASSLIGPEAFF

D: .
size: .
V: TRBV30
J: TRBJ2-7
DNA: TGTGCCTGGAACCACAGGGCAGCCGAGCAGTACTTC
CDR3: CAWNHRAAEQYF

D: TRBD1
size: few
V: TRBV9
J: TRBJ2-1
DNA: TGTGCCAGCAGCTTTACAGGGGCCTCCTACAATGAGCAGTTCTTC
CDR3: CASSFTGASYNEQFF

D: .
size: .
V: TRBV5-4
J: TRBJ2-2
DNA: TGTGCCACCGGGGGGCAAACCGGGGAGCTGTTTTTT
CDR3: CATGGQTGELFF

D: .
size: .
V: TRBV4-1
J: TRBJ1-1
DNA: TGCGCCAGCAGCCAAGATTTGGATGAAGCTTTCTTT
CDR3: CASSQDLDEAFF

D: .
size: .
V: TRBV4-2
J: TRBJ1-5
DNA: TGTGCCAGCAGCCAGGCGGGCGACAGCCTCTATCAGCCCCAGCATTTT
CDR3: CASSQAGDSLYQPQHF

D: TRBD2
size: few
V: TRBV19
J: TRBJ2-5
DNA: TGTGCCAGTAGTAATTGGGTAGCGGGAGAAGAGACCCAGTACTTC
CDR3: CASSNWVAGEETQYF

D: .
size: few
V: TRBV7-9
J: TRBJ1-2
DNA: TGTGCCAGCACCCCTCACGGGAGGTCCGGCTACACCTTC
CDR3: CASTPHGRSGYTF

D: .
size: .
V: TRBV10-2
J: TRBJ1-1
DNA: TGCGCCAGCAGTCCCTCAATGTCGGGCACTGAAGCTTTCTTT
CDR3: CASSPSMSGTEAFF

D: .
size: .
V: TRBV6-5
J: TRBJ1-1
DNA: TGTGCCAGCAGTTCCGGATCCGGGCAGGGTGTTGAAGCTTTCTTT
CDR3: CASSSGSGQGVEAFF

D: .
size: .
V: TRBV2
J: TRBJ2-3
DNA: TGTGCCAGCACGGGAGCGGGAGATACGCAGTATTTT
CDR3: CASTGAGDTQYF

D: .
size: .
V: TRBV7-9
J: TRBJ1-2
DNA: TGTGCCAGCAGCTCTCCGGACCAGCCTGGGCAGGGCTACACCTTC
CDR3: CASSSPDQPGQGYTF

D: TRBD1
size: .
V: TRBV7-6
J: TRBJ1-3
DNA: TGTGCCAGCAGCTTTTGGGGACAGGGAATAGGAAACACCATATATTTT
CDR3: CASSFWGQGIGNTIYF

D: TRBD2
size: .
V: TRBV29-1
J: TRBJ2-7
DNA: TGCAGCGCCCGACTAGCGGAAACCTACGAGCAGTACTTC
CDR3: CSARLAETYEQYF

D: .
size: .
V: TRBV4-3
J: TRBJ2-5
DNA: TGCGCCAGCAGCCAAGAGACCCAGTACTTC
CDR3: CASSQETQYF

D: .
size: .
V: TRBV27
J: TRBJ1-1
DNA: TGTGCCAGCAGTTCTTTGATGAACATGAACACTGAAGCTTTCTTT
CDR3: CASSSLMNMNTEAFF

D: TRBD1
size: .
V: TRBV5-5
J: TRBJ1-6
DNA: TGTGCCAGCAGCCCATTGACAGGGGCGAAGGGGTATAATTCACCCCTCCACTTT
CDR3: CASSPLTGAKGYNSPLHF

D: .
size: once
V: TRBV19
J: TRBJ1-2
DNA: TGTGCCAGTATCCTATCCGCAGGTTCCCATGGCTACACCTTC
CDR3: CASILSAGSHGYTF

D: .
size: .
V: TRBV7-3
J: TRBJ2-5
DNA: TGTGCCAGCAGCAATCAACGAGGGCGAGGGGGCCAAGAGACCCAGTACTTC
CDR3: CASSNQRGRGGQETQYF

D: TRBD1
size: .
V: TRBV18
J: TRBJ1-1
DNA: TGTGCCAGCTCACCACTGACAGGGGTATCGACTGAAGCTTTCTTT
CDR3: CASSPLTGVSTEAFF

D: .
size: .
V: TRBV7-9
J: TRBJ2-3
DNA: TGTGCCAGCAGCTTACTTAGTTTGCGCACAGATACGCAGTATTTT
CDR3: CASSLLSLRTDTQYF

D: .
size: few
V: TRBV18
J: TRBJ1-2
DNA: TGTGCCAGCTCACCTGTGCAGGGTAGGGGCTATGGCTACACCTTC
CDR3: CASSPVQGRGYGYTF

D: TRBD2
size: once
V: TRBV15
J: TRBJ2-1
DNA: TGTGCCACCAGCAGCGGACTAGCGGGGATCTACAATGAGCAGTTCTTC
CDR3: CATSSGLAGIYNEQFF

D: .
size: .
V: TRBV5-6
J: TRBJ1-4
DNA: TGTGCCAGCAGCTTTCGGGGCTGGGCAACTAATGAAAAACTGTTTTTT
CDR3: CASSFRGWATNEKLFF

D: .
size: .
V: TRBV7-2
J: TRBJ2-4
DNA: TGTGCCAGCAGCTTAAGAGGGGCCGCGACCAAAAACATTCAGTACTTC
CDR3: CASSLRGAATKNIQYF

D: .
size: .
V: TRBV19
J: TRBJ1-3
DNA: TGTGCCAGTAGCGGGGTGGCTGGAAACACCATATATTTT
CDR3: CASSGVAGNTIYF

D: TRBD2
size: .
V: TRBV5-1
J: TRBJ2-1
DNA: TGCGCCAGCAGCTCCGGACTAGCGGGGGCCCTCTACAATGAGCAGTTCTTC
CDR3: CASSSGLAGALYNEQFF

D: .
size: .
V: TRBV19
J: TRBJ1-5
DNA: TGTGCCAGTAGAGCCCACCCGGGGCCCCAGCATTTT
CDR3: CASRAHPGPQHF

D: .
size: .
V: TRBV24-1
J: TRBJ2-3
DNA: TGTGCCACCAGTGAAGGCACAGATACGCAGTATTTT
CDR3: CATSEGTDTQYF

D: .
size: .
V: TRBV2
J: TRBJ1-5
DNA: TGTGCCAGCAGTGTGATAGGGACCCAGCCCCAGCATTTT
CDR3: CASSVIGTQPQHF

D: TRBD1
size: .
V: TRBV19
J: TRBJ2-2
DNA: TGTGCCAGTAGTATCGGGACAGGGGGTATCGGGGAGCTGTTTTTT
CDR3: CASSIGTGGIGELFF

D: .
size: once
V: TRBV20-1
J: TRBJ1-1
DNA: TGCAGTGCTAGTGGGGGAGGGGTCACTGAAGCTTTCTTT
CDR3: CSASGGGVTEAFF

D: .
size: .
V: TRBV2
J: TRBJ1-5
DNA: TGTGCCAGCAGGAAGATTTCTAATCAGCCCCAGCATTTT
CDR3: CASRKISNQPQHF

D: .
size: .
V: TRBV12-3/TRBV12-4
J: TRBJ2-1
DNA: TGTGCCAGCAGTTTCGGACTAAATGAGCAGTTCTTC
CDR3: CASSFGLNEQFF

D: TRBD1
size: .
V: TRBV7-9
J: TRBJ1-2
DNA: TGTGCCAGCAGCGGGGGGGACAGGTGGTCTGGCTACACCTTC
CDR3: CASSGGDRWSGYTF

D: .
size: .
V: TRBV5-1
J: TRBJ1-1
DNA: TGCGCCAGCAGCTTGGGAGGGACCAGTCACACTGAAGCTTTCTTT
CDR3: CASSLGGTSHTEAFF

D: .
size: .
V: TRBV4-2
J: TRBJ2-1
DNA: TGTGCCAGCAGCCAAGTAGGACTTAACCCTAATGAGCAGTTCTTC
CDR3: CASSQVGLNPNEQFF

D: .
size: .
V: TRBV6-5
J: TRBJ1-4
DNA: TGTGCCAGCAGTTGGAACCTCGATGAAAAACTGTTTTTT
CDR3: CASSWNLDEKLFF

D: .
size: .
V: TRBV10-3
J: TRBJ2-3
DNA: TGTGCCATCAGTGAGCCTTATAATATGGCGCATTTT
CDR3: CAISEPYNMAHF

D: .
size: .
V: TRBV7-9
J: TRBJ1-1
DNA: TGTGCCAGCAGCCCGACCCTCTCGGGGGCGTGGGCTTTCTTT
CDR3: CASSPTLSGAWAFF

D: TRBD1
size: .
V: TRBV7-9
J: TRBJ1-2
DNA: TGTGCCAGCAGCTATACAGGGGGCAGAGGCTACACCTTC
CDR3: CASSYTGGRGYTF

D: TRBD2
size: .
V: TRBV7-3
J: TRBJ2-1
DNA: TGTGCCAGTTCACTAGCGCTAAGCTCCTACAATGAGCAGTTCTTC
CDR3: CASSLALSSYNEQFF

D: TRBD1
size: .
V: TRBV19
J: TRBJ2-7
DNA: TGTGCCAGTAGTATAGACGTGGGACAGGGATCCTACGAGCAGTACTTC
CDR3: CASSIDVGQGSYEQYF

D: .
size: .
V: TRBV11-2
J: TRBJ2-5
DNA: TGTGCCAGCAGCTTGGGAACTAGCTCCCAAGAGGGCCAGTACTTC
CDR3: CASSLGTSSQEGQYF

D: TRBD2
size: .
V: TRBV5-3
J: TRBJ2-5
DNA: TGTGCCAGAATCCCCGTAGCGGGAGTTGGAGAGACCCAGTACTTC
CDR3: CARIPVAGVGETQYF

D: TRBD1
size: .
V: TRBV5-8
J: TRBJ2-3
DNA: TGTGCCAGCCATTTACACCTCGGGGACAGGGATAGCACAGATACGCAGTATTTT
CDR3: CASHLHLGDRDSTDTQYF

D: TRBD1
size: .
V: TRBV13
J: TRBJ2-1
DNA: TGTGCCGCAGCCAGGACAGGGAGTAATGAGCAGTTCTTC
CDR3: CAAARTGSNEQFF

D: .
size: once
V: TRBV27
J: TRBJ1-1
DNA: TGTGCCAGCAGCCCAAGTACAGCAGGTATGAACACTGAAGCTTTCTTT
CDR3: CASSPSTAGMNTEAFF

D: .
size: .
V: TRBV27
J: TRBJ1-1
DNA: TGTGCCGCCTTCGGTCGCACTGAAGCTTTCTTT
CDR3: CAAFGRTEAFF

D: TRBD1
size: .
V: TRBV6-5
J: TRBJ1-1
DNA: TGTGCCAGCAGTTGGGGACAGGGGGTAATGAACACTGAAGCTTTCTTT
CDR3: CASSWGQGVMNTEAFF

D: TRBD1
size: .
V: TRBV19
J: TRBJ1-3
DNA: TGTGCCAGTAGGCTATTCGGGTCCTCAGGGGGCTCTGGAAACACCATATATTTT
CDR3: CASRLFGSSGGSGNTIYF

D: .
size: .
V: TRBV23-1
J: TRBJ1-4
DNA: TGCGCCAGAAACAAGAAAAAACTGTTTTTT
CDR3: CARNKKKLFF

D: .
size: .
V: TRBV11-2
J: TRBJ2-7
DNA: TGTGCCAGCAGACAGGGTGCCCACGAGCAGTACTTC
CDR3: CASRQGAHEQYF